This T cell receptor (beta chain) is from a study of blood T cells in healthy people across ages. Per the germline V gene, CDR1 is MNHEY and CDR2 is SMNVEV (reference sequence). The CDR3 consists of 17 residues. With 1 base clipped from V and 4 bases from J, the junction kept 9 bases outside the gene matches. This clonotype was seen repeatedly, ten times or more. Its specificity is unknown. The authors ran a second PCR of roughly 6 to 12 cycles using a sample-barcoded 5' primer and a J-beta primer mix. One entry per CDR3 protein results from TCRdb running MiXCR on the 5' RACE reads. The table lists 780,000 or so distinct CDR3 sequences, around three fifths of them singletons. Findings of the study overall: It was not known whether donors were CMV positive (a possible confounder of expanded clonotype changes).

The sequencing input was blood. This receptor was taken from a man aged 40-50 years in good health. The chain is built from TRBV27 and TRBJ2-3; 9 nucleotides align to TRBD2. The CDR3: CASSLFGLAGSPDTQYF. CDR3 nucleotides: TGTGCCAGCAGTTTATTTGGGCTAGCGGGGAGCCCAGATACGCAGTATTTT.